Following are 27 T cell receptor beta chains from one sample sequenced in a study of blood T cells in healthy people across ages. It was with a sample-barcoded 5' primer and a J-beta primer mix that a second PCR of roughly 6 to 11 cycles was run. From the 5' RACE reads, TCRdb called clonotypes with MiXCR, one entry per CDR3 protein. The table lists 710,000 or so distinct CDR3 sequences, 32% of them singletons. The sequenced sample consisted of blood. Every receptor here comes from a woman of 80 years or more in good health.

This clonotype was detected ten times or more. V and J are TRBV6-5 and TRBJ2-7, with D possibly called TRBD1 or TRBD2 (5 bases each). The CDR3 has 15 residues. The germline gives CDR1 MNHEY, CDR2 SVGAGI. V lost 8 bases, J lost 7 bases, and 24 bases lay in between. The CDR3 DNA sequence: TGTGCCAGCCGAAGCCAGTATGACGGGGCGTGGGAGCAGTACTTC. It translates to CASRSQYDGAWEQYF.

This clonotype was observed a handful of times. V gene TRBV7-8 combines with J gene TRBJ1-1; unclear D gene. The CDR3 extends over 14 amino acids. The germline V gene has CDR1 SGHVS and CDR2 FQNEAQ. V shed 3 bases and J shed 4 bases, with 12 bases lying between them. The DNA for the CDR3 is TGTGCCAGCAGCTTTTCTGGCCGGAGCACTGAAGCTTTCTTT. Translated, it gives CASSFSGRSTEAFF.

In its sample, this clonotype was seen a few times. The chain uses TRBV5-1 and TRBJ2-1, with D possibly TRBD2 on 6 matching bases. With the DNA end fitting TRBJ2-7 better, the J assignment may be wrong. There are 16 residues in the CDR3. Germline V gene sequence: CDR1 SGHRS, CDR2 YFSETQ. CDR3 nucleotides: TGCGCCAGCAGCTTGTATTTCGGGGACTCCTACAATGAGCAGTACTTC. Protein: CASSLYFGDSYNEQYF.

Worth noting for this clonotype: A single base separates this from a much larger clone, so it may be a read error. This chain uses TRBV7-3 with TRBJ1-2; D might be TRBD1 (5 bases). In germline, CDR1 is SGHTA, CDR2 FQGTGA. This CDR3 has 13 amino acids. This chain's CDR3 is CVSSEVAGRGYTF. In DNA form, the CDR3 reads TGTGTCAGCAGCGAAGTGGCAGGGCGGGGCTACACCTTC.

Ten or more counts support this clonotype. J is TRBJ2-7 and V is TRBV5-1, with D unclear. The CDR3 has 14 amino acids. The germline V gene encodes CDR1 SGHRS and CDR2 YFSETQ. Trimming removed 5 bases at V and 0 bases at J, with 12 bases between. CDR3 in DNA: TGCGCCAGCAGGATAGGGCCCAGCTCCTACGAGCAGTACTTC. This encodes CASRIGPSSYEQYF.

Comments on this clonotype: The conserved phenylalanine or tryptophan is not found at the CDR3 terminus, so this likely reflects a read error. Because the CDR3's place on the DNA is in doubt, the DNA is left out and the CDR3 is given as listed by TCRdb. J is TRBJ1-2 and V is TRBV5-1; no DNA check was done on the table's D call, TRBD1. Germline CDR1 is SGHRS and CDR2 is YFSETQ. The CDR3 has 14 residues if both end residues are counted. CDR3: CASSLMTGQNGCTL.

This chain joins TRBV6-2 or TRBV6-3 and TRBJ2-2, with 10 nucleotides matching TRBD1. Germline V lookup: CDR1 MNHEY, CDR2 SVGEGT. The CDR3 length is 15 residues. Trimming at V came to 6 bases and at J to 6 bases, leaving 7 bases not matched to a gene. This chain's CDR3 is CASRRTGGRAGELFF. The CDR3 DNA reads TGTGCCAGCAGACGGACAGGGGGACGCGCCGGGGAGCTGTTTTTT.

On this clonotype itself: The germline gene is not matched at one end of the junction; a read error may be the cause. The chain carries TRBV13 and TRBJ2-3; 11 nucleotides line up with TRBD2. Germline lookup yields CDR1 PRHDT and CDR2 FYEKMQ (reference sequence). This CDR3 contains 16 residues. CDR3 nucleotide sequence: TGTGCCAGCAGCTGGGGACTAGCGGCTAGCACAGGTACGCAGTATTTT. Its translation is CASSWGLAASTGTQYF.

The gene calls are TRBV5-1 and TRBJ2-2; tentative D call: TRBD2 (6 bases). This CDR3 is 15 amino acids long. The V end lost 6 bases, the J end lost 5 bases, and 17 bases lay between the germline ends. CDR1 and CDR2 (germline): SGHRS, YFSETQ. The CDR3 sequence is CASKLTGVGTGELFF. The CDR3 DNA sequence: TGCGCCAGCAAACTGACGGGAGTAGGGACCGGGGAGCTGTTTTTT.

This clonotype was found many times. The chain couples TRBV5-6 to TRBJ1-1; perhaps TRBD1 as D (6 bases). Deletions cut 2 bases from V and 1 base from J, with 12 bases between. This CDR3 region has 15 residues. From germline, CDR1 is SGHDT and CDR2 YYEEEE. CDR3 loop: CASSFRGVGNTEAFF. The CDR3 DNA follows: TGTGCCAGCAGCTTCAGGGGTGTGGGGAACACTGAAGCTTTCTTT.

Details on this clonotype: This may be a read error, as it is one base from a much larger clone. The V and J genes are TRBV6-6 and TRBJ2-7; D is perhaps TRBD2 (5 bases). The ends were cut back, 3 bases at V and 5 bases at J, with 11 bases in the middle. The V gene's germline CDR1 is MNHNY and CDR2 SVGAGI (reference sequence). CDR3 size: 13 residues. The chain's CDR3 is CASSYFSGNEQYF. The CDR3, as DNA: TGTGCCAGCAGTTATTTCTCCGGGAACGAGCAGTACTTC.

Comment on this clonotype: This could be a read error, since a much larger clone is one nucleotide away. The chain is built from TRBV20-1 and TRBJ2-3; 8 bases are a match to TRBD2. The CDR3 sequence is 16 residues long. J was trimmed by 2 bases and V by 5 bases; bases with no gene match: 12. The V gene's germline CDR1 is DFQATT and CDR2 SNEGSKA (reference sequence). CDR3 sequence reads: CSAPKKGRGDTDTQYF. The CDR3 region has the DNA TGCAGTGCTCCCAAAAAGGGGCGGGGGGACACAGATACGCAGTATTTT.

With respect to this clonotype: The final CDR3 position lacks the conserved phenylalanine or tryptophan, pointing to a likely read error. V and J are TRBV15 and TRBJ2-5; D may be TRBD2 (7 bases). Trimming cost V 1 base and J 1 base, with 13 bases left between them. Germline V lookup: CDR1 LNHNV, CDR2 YYDKDF (reference sequence). This CDR3 comprises 16 residues. The CDR3 spells CATSRAGGRGQETQYV. The CDR3, as DNA: TGTGCCACCAGCAGAGCGGGGGGCAGGGGCCAAGAGACCCAGTACGTC.

This clonotype was seen many times. The V call is TRBV27, the J call TRBJ2-3, with 15 bases aligning to TRBD2. Germline assignment: CDR1 MNHEY and CDR2 SMNVEV (reference sequence). This CDR3 region has 18 residues. With V trimmed by 8 bases and J by 0 bases, 9 bases remained unmatched. The DNA for the CDR3 is TGTGCCAGCTCCCAGGGGACTAGCGGGGGGCTAAGCACAGATACGCAGTATTTT. Protein product: CASSQGTSGGLSTDTQYF.

This clonotype has a count of ten or more. V is TRBV19 and J is TRBJ2-1; 9 nucleotides agree with TRBD2. V lost 9 bases to trimming and J lost 8 bases; unmatched junction nucleotides: 14. The CDR3 is made up of 15 amino acids. Germline CDR1 LNHDA, CDR2 SQIVND (reference sequence). The CDR3 bases are TGTGCCAGCAGTGACGAGGTGCGGGGGGGCCATGAGCAGTTCTTC. Amino acids: CASSDEVRGGHEQFF.

The sample holds many counts of this clonotype. This chain joins TRBV6-1 and TRBJ2-3; D might be TRBD1 or TRBD2, each matching 5 bases. CDR1 MNHNS and CDR2 SASEGT come from the germline V gene. The CDR3 length is 16 residues. The V end was cut by 3 bases, the J end by 2 bases, with 15 bases between. As DNA, the CDR3 is TGTGCCAGCAGTGATACGGGGCGCAAACTCACAGATACGCAGTATTTT. It translates to CASSDTGRKLTDTQYF.

The chain carries TRBV6-1 and TRBJ1-1; 8 bases match TRBD1. V lost 4 bases to trimming and J lost 4 bases; unmatched junction nucleotides: 11. Germline assignment: CDR1 MNHNS and CDR2 SASEGT. The CDR3 runs to 16 residues. CDR3 amino acids: CASSARGRRMTTEAFF. As DNA, the CDR3 is TGTGCCAGCAGTGCCAGGGGGCGTCGCATGACCACTGAAGCTTTCTTT.

This sequence joins TRBV20-1 and TRBJ2-5; 10 positions agree with TRBD1. The CDR3 is 17 residues long. CDR1 is DFQATT, CDR2 SNEGSKA, per germline (reference sequence). V was clipped by 0 bases and J by 1 base; unmatched bases: 8. As DNA, the CDR3 is TGCAGTGCTAGAGATCGAGCCCGGACAGGGGGCCAAGAGACCCAGTACTTC. Encoded protein: CSARDRARTGGQETQYF.

This clonotype appeared a few times. The genes are TRBV2 and TRBJ1-5; D remains unclear. The CDR3 loop spans 15 amino acids. Trimming stripped 7 bases from V and 4 bases from J, with 17 bases between. CDR1 and CDR2 from the germline V gene are SNHLY and FYNNEI. The CDR3 DNA reads as TGTGCCAGCACCCCCATTGCGCGGAATAATCAGCCCCAGCATTTT. Protein product: CASTPIARNNQPQHF. The complete variable domain, with remaining parts taken from reference TRBV2 and TRBJ1-5, reads EPEVTQTPSHQVTQMGQEVILRCVPISNHLYFYWYRQILGQKVEFLVSFYNNEISEKSEIFDDQFSVERPDGSNFTLKIRSTKLEDSAMYFCASTPIARNNQPQHFGDGTRLSIL.

This clonotype was observed at least ten times. The chain uses TRBV5-1 and TRBJ2-5; D unclear. The germline V and J ends were trimmed by 5 bases and 4 bases, with 3 bases remaining between them. This CDR3 is built from 10 residues. Germline-derived CDR1 and CDR2 are SGHRS and YFSETQ. The DNA of the CDR3 is TGCGCCAGCAGGGGAGAGACCCAGTACTTC. This sequence encodes CASRGETQYF. Supplemented by reference TRBV5-1 and TRBJ2-5, the full variable domain reads KAGVTQTPRYLIKTRGQQVTLSCSPISGHRSVSWYQQTPGQGLQFLFEYFSETQRNKGNFPGRFSGRQFSNSRSEMNVSTLELGDSALYLCASRGETQYFGPGTRLLVL.

With regard to this clonotype: A read error may explain this, as a much larger clone is one base away. The chain couples TRBV27 to TRBJ2-3; D tentatively fits TRBD1 or TRBD2 (5 bases each). The ends were cut back, 7 bases at V and 2 bases at J, with 13 bases in the middle. The CDR3 has 14 amino acids. CDR1 is MNHEY, CDR2 SMNVEV, per germline (reference sequence). CDR3 region: CASNRGVFTDTQYF. As DNA, the CDR3 is TGTGCCAGCAACCGGGGCGTTTTCACAGATACGCAGTATTTT.

There are many counts of this clonotype. The chain employs TRBV3-1 and TRBJ2-5, with 9 bases identical to TRBD2. Germline CDR1 is LGHDT and CDR2 is YNNKEL (reference sequence). There are 15 residues in the CDR3. Trimming cost V 1 base and J 5 bases; bases outside gene matches: 5. Here the CDR3 DNA reads TGTGCCAGCAGCCAAGTGGGGACTAGCTCCGAGACCCAGTACTTC. As protein: CASSQVGTSSETQYF.

V gene TRBV20-1 combines with J gene TRBJ2-3; 10 positions agree with TRBD2. J was trimmed by 9 bases and V by 6 bases; bases with no gene match: 6. CDR1 is DFQATT, CDR2 SNEGSKA, per germline (reference sequence). The CDR3 covers 12 residues. In DNA form, the CDR3 reads TGCAGTGCGAGCGGGGGGGCGGAGACGCAGTATTTT. This encodes CSASGGAETQYF.

The rearrangement uses TRBV12-3 or TRBV12-4 and TRBJ1-2; TRBD1 might be the D (5 bases). This CDR3 has 12 amino acids. The germline V and J ends were trimmed by 3 bases and 11 bases, with 13 bases remaining between them. The CDR3 loop is CASSLAPGRYTF. CDR3 nucleotide sequence: TGTGCCAGCAGTTTGGCCCCAGGGAGGTACACCTTC.

In the case of this clonotype: A much bigger clone sits one base away, suggesting this may be a read error. The chain carries TRBV29-1 and TRBJ2-5; 10 bases are shared with TRBD1. The CDR3 consists of 14 residues. Germline values: CDR1 SQVTM, CDR2 ANQGSEA. The ends lost 7 bases at V and 11 bases at J; junction bases unmatched: 16. The DNA for the CDR3 is TGCAGCGGCCACCGGGACAGGGGTCCTAGTGAGCAGTACTTC. As protein: CSGHRDRGPSEQYF.

In this sample, this clonotype turned up many times. This chain uses TRBV20-1 with TRBJ2-5, with 8 bases identical to TRBD1. Germline CDR1 and CDR2: DFQATT and SNEGSKA (reference sequence). CDR3 size: 14 residues. The V segment lost 7 bases and the J segment 3 bases; nucleotides outside the gene matches: 10. The CDR3 is CSVLPGTGKETQYF. The DNA for the CDR3 is TGCAGTGTTCTACCCGGGACAGGAAAAGAGACCCAGTACTTC.

This clonotype was observed at least ten times. V usage is TRBV20-1 and J usage is TRBJ2-5; D is possibly TRBD1 (6 bases). Germline CDR1 DFQATT, CDR2 SNEGSKA (reference sequence). This CDR3 region has 12 residues. This CDR3 is CRVRGIGETQYF. DNA of the CDR3: TGCAGGGTCAGGGGAATTGGAGAGACCCAGTACTTC.